These T cell receptor beta chains were read from a single sample in a study of shared clonotypes between healthy human individuals. The method was immunoSEQ multiplex PCR; TCRdb's version includes in-frame clones alone and lacks a portion of them. The table lists 2 million to 2.5 million clones, approximately 95% of them singletons. The material sequenced was naive CD4+ T cells sorted from blood. These TCRs come from a man aged 18 to 35 in good health. The CDR3 runs from the conserved cysteine through the conserved F or W. Each record gives: clone size, V gene, CDR3 protein. Where a row states a size, it is once, few, many or the class of an expanded clone; other rows omit it.

.,TRBV6-6,CASRQQGGTYEQYF
.,TRBV27,CASRTSTDTQYF
.,TRBV6-6,CASSYSPGVVKETQYF
.,TRBV28,CATLEAGNQPQHF
.,TRBV5-1,CASSLGLAGYGEQFF
.,TRBV5-1,CASSLQSLQETQYF
.,TRBV6-5,CASSDRDWRTIYF
.,TRBV30,CAWMAGAYNEQFF
.,TRBV5-1,CASSFPRDGTDTQYF
once,TRBV5-4,CASSAGADQPQHF
once,TRBV30,CAWSDKAGGSFFETQYF
once,TRBV28,CASSYAGTGAIDNEQFF
once,TRBV7-2,CASSLDSGSYEQYF
.,TRBV5-1,CASSSKGLVGGGEQFF
.,TRBV2,CASRVTGAGANVLTF
.,TRBV5-8,CASSLAILREGLSYNEQFF
.,TRBV4-1,CASSQSLGQGARTTEAFF
.,TRBV7-8,CASSLAGDGAPQYF
.,TRBV7-9,CASSWEGNTGYTF
.,TRBV7-9,CASSPNPAGGYTF
once,TRBV7-9,CASSFSGQAAAFF
.,TRBV18,CASSPLGTGITYEQYF
.,TRBV9,CASSVSGLASETQYF
.,TRBV4-3,CASSQDRGNQPQHF
.,TRBV10-1,CASSLGSTDTQYF
.,TRBV10-3,CASTSGGAWEQYF
.,TRBV4-3,CASSQVQAGSNEQFF
.,TRBV6-1,CASMVRAGDTEAFF
.,TRBV7-2,CASSLSYQETQYF
.,TRBV4-1,CASSQASGPGAYNEQFF
.,TRBV19,CASSIETGFNYGYTF
.,TRBV5-1,CASSLGQDTDGYTF
once,TRBV29-1,CSVLGLAGGYQETQYF
.,TRBV4-1,CASTQTGMSYQPQHF
.,TRBV7-2,CASSPGAGGLYEQYF
.,TRBV6-1,CASSVEGVSNYGYTF
.,TRBV21-1,CASSKERDNNQPQHF